The rows below give T cell receptor beta chains drawn from one sample of a study of a mutant IDH1 vaccine in newly diagnosed glioma. Their specific antigens are unknown. Here immunoSEQ multiplex PCR was the method, and the copy in TCRdb shows in-frame clones only, minus some. The data contain about 64,000 clones, about 88% of them singletons. The source material was PBMCs, sampled from a glioma patient whose treatment included an IDH1 peptide vaccine. Receptor source: a woman aged 45-60 years with glioma. CDR3s include the opening cysteine and the closing phenylalanine or tryptophan. A D gene is named only where the DNA matches it firmly. Only part of the rows carry a size: once, few, many, or a class if the clone is expanded.

j_call,clone_size,v_call,d_call,cdr3_aa,cdr3_nt
TRBJ1-5,few,TRBV7-2,.,CASSLGYVETGQHF,TGTGCCAGCAGCTTGGGTTATGTGGAGACGGGTCAGCATTTT
TRBJ1-2,.,TRBV13,.,CASSFVKGDGYTF,TGTGCCAGCAGCTTTGTCAAGGGCGACGGCTACACCTTC
TRBJ1-2,.,TRBV6-1,.,CASSEAPSQRTAPYGYTF,TGTGCCAGCAGTGAAGCGCCCAGTCAAAGGACGGCACCCTATGGCTACACCTTC
TRBJ1-2,.,TRBV5-6,.,CASSLFSGVRRAGYTF,TGTGCCAGCAGCTTATTTTCAGGGGTTAGACGCGCCGGCTACACCTTC
TRBJ1-1,.,TRBV5-6,TRBD1,CASSGRQGTEAFF,TGTGCCAGCAGCGGGAGACAGGGGACTGAAGCTTTCTTT
TRBJ1-4,.,TRBV7-2,.,CASGSRVKIATNEKLFF,TGTGCCAGTGGGTCCCGGGTTAAAATTGCCACTAATGAAAAACTGTTTTTT
TRBJ1-5,.,TRBV19,.,CASSIAGRGNQPQHF,TGTGCCAGTAGTATAGCAGGGAGGGGGAATCAGCCCCAGCATTTT
TRBJ1-1,.,TRBV7-6,TRBD1,CASSLSGTVGEAFF,TGTGCCAGCAGCTTATCCGGGACAGTTGGTGAAGCTTTCTTT
TRBJ1-1,.,TRBV7-3,.,CASSQQGNTEAFF,TGTGCCAGCAGCCAACAGGGGAACACTGAAGCTTTCTTT
TRBJ1-1,.,TRBV27,TRBD1,CASSPRTGNTEAFF,TGTGCCAGCAGTCCCAGGACAGGGAACACTGAAGCTTTCTTT
TRBJ2-5,.,TRBV9,.,CASNRTPLQETQYF,TGTGCCAGCAACCGGACACCCCTGCAAGAGACCCAGTACTTC
TRBJ1-3,.,TRBV4-1,.,CASSQREPPNTIYF,TGCGCCAGCAGCCAAAGGGAGCCCCCAAACACCATATATTTT
TRBJ1-1,.,TRBV9,.,CASTMGLTNTEAFF,TGTGCCAGCACCATGGGACTCACGAACACTGAAGCTTTCTTT
TRBJ1-3,once,TRBV11-3,.,CASSSSWGSGNTIYF,TGTGCCAGCAGCTCCTCTTGGGGCTCTGGAAACACCATATATTTT
TRBJ2-1,.,TRBV30,.,CAWSVMRVRPRNEQFF,TGTGCCTGGAGTGTAATGAGGGTACGGCCCCGCAATGAGCAGTTCTTC
TRBJ1-1,.,TRBV5-4,.,CASSPDPYWGEAFF,TGTGCCAGCAGCCCAGACCCCTATTGGGGTGAAGCTTTCTTT
TRBJ1-4,few,TRBV5-1,.,CASSFTAATNEKLFF,TGCGCCAGCAGCTTTACGGCCGCAACTAATGAAAAACTGTTTTTT
TRBJ2-2,.,TRBV19,.,CASSIQGVAGELFF,TGTGCCAGTAGTATTCAGGGAGTAGCCGGGGAGCTGTTTTTT